The TCR beta chain under discussion was sequenced for a study of T cell responses to AZD1222 COVID-19 vaccine. Note on this clone: Its antigen remains unknown.

Per germline, CDR1 MNHEY and CDR2 SVGAGI. The CDR3 length is 14 residues. Deletions cut 4 bases from V and 1 base from J, with 8 bases between. Profiled with immunoSEQ multiplex PCR; TCRdb holds only in-frame clones, not every one. The profile covers around 110,000 clones, with approximately 90% appearing a single time and 1.5% to 2% taken by the ten largest. Study-level points and caveats: Repertoires were sampled only after the peak T cell response.

The chain employs TRBV6-5 and TRBJ1-5; D possibly corresponds to TRBD1 (5 bases). The sequence derives from an adult who received the AZD1222 COVID-19 vaccine. The specimen was peripheral blood, collected 28 days after the second AZD1222 dose. The CDR3 DNA is TGTGCCAGCAGTTTGGAGGGGAGCAATCAGCCCCAGCATTTT. This sequence encodes CASSLEGSNQPQHF.